The TCR beta chain described here comes from a study of cytomegalovirus exposure and HLA in healthy donors. The PCR contained 60 Vbeta and 13 Jbeta primers. Sequenced by immunoSEQ multiplex PCR; TCRdb stores in-frame clones only, minus some. The data hold around 30,000 clones, with 40% to 50% observed a single time. The source is a woman aged 50 to 60 in good health and CMV-seronegative. Sequencing input: PBMCs.

CDR3 sequence: CASSPGEGSNQPQHF. The CDR3 region has the DNA TGTGCCAGCTCACCGGGGGAGGGTAGCAATCAGCCCCAGCATTTT. J is TRBJ1-5 and V is TRBV18; D might be TRBD1 (5 bases). CDR1 is KGHSH, CDR2 LQKENI, per germline. The CDR3 has 15 amino acids. Trimming cost V 3 bases and J 0 bases, with 9 bases left between them.